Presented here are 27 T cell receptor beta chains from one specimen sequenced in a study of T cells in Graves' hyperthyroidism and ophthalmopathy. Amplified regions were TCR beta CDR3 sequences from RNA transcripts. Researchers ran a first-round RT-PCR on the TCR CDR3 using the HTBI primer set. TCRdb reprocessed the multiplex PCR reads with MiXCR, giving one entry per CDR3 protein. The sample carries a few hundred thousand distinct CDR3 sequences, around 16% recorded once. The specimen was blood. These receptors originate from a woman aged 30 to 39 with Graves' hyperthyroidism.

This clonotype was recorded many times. This CDR3 reads CASSLQSGTSFYYEQYF. As DNA, the CDR3 is TGTGCCAGCAGCTTACAATCCGGGACTAGCTTTTACTACGAGCAGTACTTC. V is TRBV7-2 and J is TRBJ2-7; 9 bases are shared with TRBD2. The CDR3 contains 17 residues. Trimming cost V 2 bases and J 3 bases; bases outside gene matches: 11. The germline gives CDR1 SGHTA, CDR2 FQGNSA.

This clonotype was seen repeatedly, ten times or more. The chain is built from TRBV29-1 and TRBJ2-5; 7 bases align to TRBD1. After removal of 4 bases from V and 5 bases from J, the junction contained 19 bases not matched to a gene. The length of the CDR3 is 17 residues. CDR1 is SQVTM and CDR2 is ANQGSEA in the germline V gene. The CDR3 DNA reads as TGCAGCGTTGTTAGGGGGCGGCCGGGCCGGGCTTCCGAGACCCAGTACTTC. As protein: CSVVRGRPGRASETQYF.

This CDR3 reads CSVEEGTGGGTYNEQFF. The CDR3 DNA reads TGCAGCGTTGAAGAAGGGACAGGGGGGGGGACCTACAATGAGCAGTTCTTC. The V and J genes are TRBV29-1 and TRBJ2-1; 11 bases fit TRBD1. Germline-derived CDR1 and CDR2 are SQVTM and ANQGSEA. After removal of 0 bases from V and 2 bases from J, the junction contained 6 bases not matched to a gene. This CDR3 is 17 amino acids long.

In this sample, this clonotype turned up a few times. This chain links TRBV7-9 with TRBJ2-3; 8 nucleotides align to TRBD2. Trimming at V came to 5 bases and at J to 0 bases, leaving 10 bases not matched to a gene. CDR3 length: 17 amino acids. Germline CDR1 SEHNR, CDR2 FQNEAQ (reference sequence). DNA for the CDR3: TGTGCCAGCAGCGCCCTGGCACTAGCGGCTAGCACAGATACGCAGTATTTT. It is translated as CASSALALAASTDTQYF.

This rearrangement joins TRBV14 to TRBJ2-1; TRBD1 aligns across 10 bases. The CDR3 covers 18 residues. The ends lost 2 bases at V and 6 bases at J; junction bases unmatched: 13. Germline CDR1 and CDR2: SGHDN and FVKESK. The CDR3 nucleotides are TGTGCCAGCAGCCAACTCCCCGGGACAGGGGCCCCCTTCAATGAGCAGTTCTTC. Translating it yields CASSQLPGTGAPFNEQFF.

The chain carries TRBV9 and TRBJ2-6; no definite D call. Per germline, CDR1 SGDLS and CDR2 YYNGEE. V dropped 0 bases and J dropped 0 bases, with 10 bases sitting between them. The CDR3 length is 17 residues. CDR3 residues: CASSVDKRLSGANVLTF. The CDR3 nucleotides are TGTGCCAGCAGCGTAGATAAGAGACTCTCTGGGGCCAACGTCCTGACTTTC.

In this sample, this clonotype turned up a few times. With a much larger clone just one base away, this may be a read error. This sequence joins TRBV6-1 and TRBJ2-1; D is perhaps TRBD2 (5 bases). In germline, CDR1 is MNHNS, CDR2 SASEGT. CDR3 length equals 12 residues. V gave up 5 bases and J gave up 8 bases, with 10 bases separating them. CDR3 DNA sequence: TGTGCCAGCAGTCGGACTCAGGATGAGCAGTTCTTC. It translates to CASSRTQDEQFF.

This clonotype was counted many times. CDR3 nucleotide sequence: TGTGCCAGCAGAGGGACAGGGCAGAACACTGAAGCTTTCTTT. Protein product: CASRGTGQNTEAFF. J is TRBJ1-1 and V is TRBV6-1; 9 bases match TRBD1. CDR3 length: 14 amino acids. With V trimmed by 6 bases and J by 1 base, 3 bases remained unmatched. In germline, CDR1 is MNHNS, CDR2 SASEGT.

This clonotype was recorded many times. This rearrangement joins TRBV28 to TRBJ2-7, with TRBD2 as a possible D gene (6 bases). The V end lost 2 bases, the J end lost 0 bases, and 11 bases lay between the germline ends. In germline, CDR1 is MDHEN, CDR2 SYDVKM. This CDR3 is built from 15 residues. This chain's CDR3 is CASSLGGLVSYEQYF. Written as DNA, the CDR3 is TGTGCCAGCAGTTTAGGGGGACTCGTCTCCTACGAGCAGTACTTC.

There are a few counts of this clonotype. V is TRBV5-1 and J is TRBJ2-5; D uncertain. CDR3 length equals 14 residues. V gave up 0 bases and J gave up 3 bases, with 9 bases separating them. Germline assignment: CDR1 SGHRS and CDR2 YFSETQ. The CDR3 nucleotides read TGCGCCAGCAGCTTGGCCTGGGGAAAAGAGACCCAGTACTTC. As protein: CASSLAWGKETQYF.

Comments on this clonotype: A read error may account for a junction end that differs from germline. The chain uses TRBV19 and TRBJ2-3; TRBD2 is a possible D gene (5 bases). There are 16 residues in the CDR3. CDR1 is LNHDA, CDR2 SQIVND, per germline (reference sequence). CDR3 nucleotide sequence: TGTGCCAGTAGAGCGGCGGGCCAAATGGGCACAAATACGCAGTATTTT. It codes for CASRAAGQMGTNTQYF.

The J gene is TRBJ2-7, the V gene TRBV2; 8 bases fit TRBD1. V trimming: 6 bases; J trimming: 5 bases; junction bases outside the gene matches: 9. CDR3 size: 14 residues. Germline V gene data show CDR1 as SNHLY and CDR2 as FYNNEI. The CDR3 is CASRADRGLDEQYF. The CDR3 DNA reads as TGTGCCAGCAGGGCTGACAGGGGTCTGGACGAGCAGTACTTC.

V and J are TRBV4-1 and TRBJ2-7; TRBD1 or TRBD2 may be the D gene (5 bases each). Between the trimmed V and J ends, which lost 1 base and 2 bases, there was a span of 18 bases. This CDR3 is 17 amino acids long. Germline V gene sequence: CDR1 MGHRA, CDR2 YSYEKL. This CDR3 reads CASSQGSTGTEPYEQYF. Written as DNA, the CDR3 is TGCGCCAGCAGCCAAGGAAGCACCGGGACGGAGCCCTACGAGCAGTACTTC.

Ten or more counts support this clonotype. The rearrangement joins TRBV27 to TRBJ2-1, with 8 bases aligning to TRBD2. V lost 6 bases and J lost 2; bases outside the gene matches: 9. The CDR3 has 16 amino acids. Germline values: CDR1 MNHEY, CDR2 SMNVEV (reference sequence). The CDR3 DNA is TGTGCCAGCAGGGGCCTCAGCGGGAGACCCTACAATGAGCAGTTCTTC. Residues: CASRGLSGRPYNEQFF.

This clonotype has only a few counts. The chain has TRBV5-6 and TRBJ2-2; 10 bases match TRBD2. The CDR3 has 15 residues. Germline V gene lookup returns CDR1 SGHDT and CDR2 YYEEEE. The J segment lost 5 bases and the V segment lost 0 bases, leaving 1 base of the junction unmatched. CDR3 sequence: CASSLELAGTGELFF. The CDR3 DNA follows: TGTGCCAGCAGCTTGGAACTAGCGGGAACCGGGGAGCTGTTTTTT.

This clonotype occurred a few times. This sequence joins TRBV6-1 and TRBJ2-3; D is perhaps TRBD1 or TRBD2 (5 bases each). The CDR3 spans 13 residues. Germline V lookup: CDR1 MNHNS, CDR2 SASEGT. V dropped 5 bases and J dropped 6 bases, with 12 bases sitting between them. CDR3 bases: TGTGCCAGCAGTCGGCCAGGGACCGATACGCAGTATTTT. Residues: CASSRPGTDTQYF.

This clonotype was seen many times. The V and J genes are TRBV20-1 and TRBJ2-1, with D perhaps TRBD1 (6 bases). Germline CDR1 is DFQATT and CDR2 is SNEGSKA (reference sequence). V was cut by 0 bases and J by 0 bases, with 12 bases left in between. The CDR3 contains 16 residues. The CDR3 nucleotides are TGCAGTGCTAGAGATTTACCGGACAGCTCCTACAATGAGCAGTTCTTC. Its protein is CSARDLPDSSYNEQFF.

The DNA of the CDR3 is TGTGCCAGCAGCCGCCGGGACAGGGGCTATAATGAAAAACTGTTTTTT. Amino acids: CASSRRDRGYNEKLFF. This rearrangement joins TRBV3-1 to TRBJ1-4, with TRBD1 matching 10 bases. The junction had 6 bases not matched to a gene; V was cut back by 4 bases and J by 4 bases. The CDR3 extends over 16 amino acids. The germline V gene encodes CDR1 LGHDT and CDR2 YNNKEL (reference sequence).

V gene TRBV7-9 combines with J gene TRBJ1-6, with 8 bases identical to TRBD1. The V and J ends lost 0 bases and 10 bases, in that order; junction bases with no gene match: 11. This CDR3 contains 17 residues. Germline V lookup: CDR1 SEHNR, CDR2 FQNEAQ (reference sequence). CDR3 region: CASSLASLQGVVSPLHF. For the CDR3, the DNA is TGTGCCAGCAGCTTAGCGAGTCTACAGGGGGTTGTCTCACCCCTCCACTTT. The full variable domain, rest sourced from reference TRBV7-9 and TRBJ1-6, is DTGVSQNPRHKITKRGQNVTFRCDPISEHNRLYWYRQTLGQGPEFLTYFQNEAQLEKSRLLSDRFSAERPKGSFSTLEIQRTEQGDSAMYLCASSLASLQGVVSPLHFGNGTRLTVT.

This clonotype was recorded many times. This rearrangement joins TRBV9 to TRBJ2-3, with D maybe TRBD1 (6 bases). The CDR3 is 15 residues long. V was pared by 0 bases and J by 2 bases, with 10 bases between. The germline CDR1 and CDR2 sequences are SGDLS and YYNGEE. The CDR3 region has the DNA TGTGCCAGCAGCGTAGAGGGACACCCCACAGATACGCAGTATTTT. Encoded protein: CASSVEGHPTDTQYF.

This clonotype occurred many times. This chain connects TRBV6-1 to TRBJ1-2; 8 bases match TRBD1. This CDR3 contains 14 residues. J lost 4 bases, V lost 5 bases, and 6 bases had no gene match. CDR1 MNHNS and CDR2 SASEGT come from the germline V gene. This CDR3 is CASSKDRDVYGYTF. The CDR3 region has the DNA TGTGCCAGCAGTAAGGACAGGGACGTCTATGGCTACACCTTC.

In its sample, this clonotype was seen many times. CDR3 coding DNA: TGTGCCAGCAGCCGGTCGAACACTGAAGCTTTCTTT. Encoded protein: CASSRSNTEAFF. The chain is built from TRBV3-1 and TRBJ1-1; D is uncertain. The length of the CDR3 is 12 residues. Germline CDR1 and CDR2: LGHDT and YNNKEL (reference sequence). V was pared by 4 bases and J by 1 base, with 4 bases between.

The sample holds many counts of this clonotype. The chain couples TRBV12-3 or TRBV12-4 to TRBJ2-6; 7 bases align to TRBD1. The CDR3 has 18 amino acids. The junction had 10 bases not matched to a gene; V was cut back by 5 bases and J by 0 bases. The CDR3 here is CASSHGDSHTSGANVLTF. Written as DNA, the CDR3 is TGTGCCAGCAGTCACGGGGACAGCCATACCTCTGGGGCCAACGTCCTGACTTTC.

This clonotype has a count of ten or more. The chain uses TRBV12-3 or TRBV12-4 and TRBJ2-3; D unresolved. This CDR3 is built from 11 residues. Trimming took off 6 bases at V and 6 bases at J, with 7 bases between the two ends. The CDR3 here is CASSLLDTQYF. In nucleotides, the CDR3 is TGTGCCAGCAGCCTTCTGGATACGCAGTATTTT.

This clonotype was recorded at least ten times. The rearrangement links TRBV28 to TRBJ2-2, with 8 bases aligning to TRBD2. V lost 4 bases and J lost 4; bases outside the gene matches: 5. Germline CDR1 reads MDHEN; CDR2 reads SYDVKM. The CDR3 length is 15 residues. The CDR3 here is CASSSPGGGTGELFF. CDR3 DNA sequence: TGTGCCAGCAGTTCCCCGGGGGGGGGCACCGGGGAGCTGTTTTTT.

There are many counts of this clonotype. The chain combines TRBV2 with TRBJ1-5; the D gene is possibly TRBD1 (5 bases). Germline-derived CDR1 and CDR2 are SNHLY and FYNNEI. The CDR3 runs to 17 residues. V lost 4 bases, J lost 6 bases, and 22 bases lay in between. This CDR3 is CASSGLRDQGRGQPQHF. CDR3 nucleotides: TGTGCCAGCAGTGGTCTCCGGGACCAGGGAAGGGGTCAGCCCCAGCATTTT. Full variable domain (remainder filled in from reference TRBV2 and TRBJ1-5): EPEVTQTPSHQVTQMGQEVILRCVPISNHLYFYWYRQILGQKVEFLVSFYNNEISEKSEIFDDQFSVERPDGSNFTLKIRSTKLEDSAMYFCASSGLRDQGRGQPQHFGDGTRLSIL.

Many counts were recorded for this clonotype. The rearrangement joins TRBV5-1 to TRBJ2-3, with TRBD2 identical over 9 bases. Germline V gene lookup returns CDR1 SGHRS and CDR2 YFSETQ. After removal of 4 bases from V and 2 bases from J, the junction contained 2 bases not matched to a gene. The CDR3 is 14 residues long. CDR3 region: CASSPSGNTDTQYF. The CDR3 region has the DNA TGCGCCAGCAGCCCTAGCGGGAACACAGATACGCAGTATTTT.